What follows are 29 T cell receptor beta chains derived from one specimen sequenced in a study of blood T cell repertoires in COVID-19. Some clones are missing from TCRdb's copy, which holds only in-frame ones; the method was immunoSEQ multiplex PCR. This repertoire shows 130,000 to 150,000 clones, less than 85% found once; its top ten account for approximately 5.8%. Sequences were obtained from peripheral blood. All receptors come from a human donor in a cohort sampled during active COVID-19.

The chain employs TRBV29-1 and TRBJ1-1, with 10 bases that match TRBD1. The ends lost 7 bases at V and 2 bases at J; junction bases unmatched: 4. The CDR3 covers 13 residues. Germline CDR1 reads SQVTM; CDR2 reads ANQGSEA. The CDR3 is CSGQTGGNTEAFF. The CDR3 bases are TGCAGCGGGCAGACAGGGGGCAACACTGAAGCTTTCTTT. The full variable domain, in which reference TRBV29-1 and TRBJ1-1 provide the parts outside the CDR3, is SAVISQKPSRDICQRGTSLTIQCQVDSQVTMMFWYRQQPGQSLTLIATANQGSEATYESGFVIDKFPISRPNLTFSTLTVSNMSPEDSSIYLCSGQTGGNTEAFFGQGTRLTVV.

A single count supports this clone. V is TRBV30 and J is TRBJ1-4; D unclear. This CDR3 has 14 residues. Trimming pared 5 bases from V and 0 bases from J, leaving 10 bases between. Germline V CDR1 and CDR2: GTSNPN, SVGIG (reference sequence). This CDR3 is CAWQSSATNEKLFF. The CDR3 nucleotides are TGTGCCTGGCAGAGCAGCGCAACTAATGAAAAACTGTTTTTT.

The rearrangement joins TRBV18 to TRBJ1-1; no firm D call. CDR3 size: 14 residues. Trimming removed 0 bases from V and 0 bases from J, with 5 bases in between. Germline V gene sequence: CDR1 KGHSH, CDR2 LQKENI. CDR3 region: CASSPPIMNTEAFF. DNA for the CDR3: TGTGCCAGCTCACCACCTATTATGAACACTGAAGCTTTCTTT.

The rearrangement links TRBV15 to TRBJ2-2, with D perhaps matching TRBD1 (6 bases). Per germline, CDR1 LNHNV and CDR2 YYDKDF (reference sequence). This CDR3 is 16 amino acids long. Trimming pared 0 bases from V and 3 bases from J, leaving 11 bases between. The CDR3 nucleotides read TGTGCCACCAGCAGAGATAACAGGGTCGACACCGGGGAGCTGTTTTTT. Protein sequence: CATSRDNRVDTGELFF.

V and J are TRBV4-1 and TRBJ2-5; D uncertain. V was trimmed by 0 bases and J by 7 bases, leaving 18 bases between them. Germline CDR1 is MGHRA and CDR2 is YSYEKL. CDR3 size: 16 residues. The chain's CDR3 is CASSQERSPLLGTQYF. CDR3 in DNA: TGCGCCAGCAGCCAAGAACGATCTCCCCTCCTAGGGACCCAGTACTTC.

The CDR3 spells CASMRSRSSEAQYF. In nucleotides, the CDR3 is TGTGCCAGCATGCGTAGCCGGTCTTCCGAAGCCCAGTACTTC. V and J are TRBV2 and TRBJ2-5, with D hard to call. The V gene's germline CDR1 is SNHLY and CDR2 FYNNEI. The ends were cut back, 7 bases at V and 9 bases at J, with 21 bases in the middle. There are 14 residues in the CDR3.

For the CDR3, the DNA is TGTGCCAGCAGTGAGGCAGGGGGTTTCACAGATACGCAGTATTTT. This gives the protein CASSEAGGFTDTQYF. The chain links TRBV6-1 to TRBJ2-3, with 7 bases matching TRBD1. The junction had 5 bases not matched to a gene; V was cut back by 3 bases and J by 2 bases. Germline CDR1 is MNHNS and CDR2 is SASEGT. The CDR3 consists of 15 residues.

The V and J genes are TRBV7-2 and TRBJ1-2, with unresolved D. Germline CDR1 is SGHTA and CDR2 is FQGNSA. This CDR3 comprises 13 residues. Trimming took 6 bases from V and 4 from J, leaving 12 bases between them. The DNA for the CDR3 is TGTGCCAGCAGTTTCCAGGTCGGCTATGGCTACACCTTC. The encoded protein is CASSFQVGYGYTF.

The chain recombines TRBV3-1 (or the pseudogene TRBV3-2) with TRBJ1-1; D might be TRBD1 (5 bases). The CDR3 is made up of 12 amino acids. Germline V CDR1 and CDR2: LGHDT, YNNKEL (reference sequence). V lost 6 bases, J lost 10 bases, and 15 bases lay in between. In DNA, the CDR3 is TGTGCCAGCAGAGGTCCGGGGGGTGTAGCTTTCTTT. It yields the protein CASRGPGGVAFF.

DNA of the CDR3: TGTGCCAGCAGTCTACAACAGGGGGCAGGTGGCTACACCTTC. Translating gives CASSLQQGAGGYTF. The chain uses TRBV28 and TRBJ1-2, with 9 bases fitting TRBD1. The V segment lost 5 bases and the J segment 7 bases; nucleotides outside the gene matches: 8. The CDR3 runs to 14 residues. Looked up from germline, CDR1 is MDHEN and CDR2 is SYDVKM.

The CDR3 nucleotides are TGTGCCAGCAGTGTAACTAGCGGCCATAATGAGCAGTTCTTC. It is translated as CASSVTSGHNEQFF. V is TRBV2 and J is TRBJ2-1; the match to TRBD2 covers 8 bases. Germline values: CDR1 SNHLY, CDR2 FYNNEI. J lost 7 bases, V lost 4 bases, and 6 bases had no gene match. The CDR3 is 14 amino acids.

The CDR3 loop is CASSPGQPRGYTF. CDR3 nucleotide sequence: TGTGCCAGCAGTCCGGGACAGCCTAGGGGCTACACCTTC. J is TRBJ1-2 and V is TRBV28, with 7 bases that match TRBD1. CDR1 and CDR2 (germline): MDHEN, SYDVKM. Germline trimming cut 5 bases from V and 8 bases from J; bases unmatched to any gene: 8. This CDR3 spans 13 amino acids.

This clone was recorded only once. V gene TRBV12-3 or TRBV12-4 combines with J gene TRBJ2-2; D perhaps matches TRBD1 (6 bases). The V end was cut by 6 bases, the J end by 9 bases, with 11 bases between. The CDR3 totals 12 residues. CDR3 nucleotide sequence: TGTGCCAGCAGACTACAGGGTTGGGAGCTGTTTTTT. It specifies CASRLQGWELFF.

This chain uses TRBV27 with TRBJ2-1; 7 positions agree with TRBD1. The V gene's germline CDR1 is MNHEY and CDR2 SMNVEV (reference sequence). This CDR3 spans 13 amino acids. J lost 9 bases, V lost 2 bases, and 4 bases had no gene match. Written as DNA, the CDR3 is TGTGCCAGCAGTTTAGACAGGGAGAGTGAGCAGTTCTTC. Its translation: CASSLDRESEQFF.

The CDR3 DNA reads TGTGCCACCAGCAGAGATAGCGCCTATGGCTACACCTTC. This translates into CATSRDSAYGYTF. V is TRBV15 and J is TRBJ1-2; D is uncertain. V was trimmed by 0 bases and J by 4 bases, leaving 6 bases between them. The CDR3 extends over 13 amino acids. Germline V CDR1 and CDR2: LNHNV, YYDKDF (reference sequence).

V is TRBV7-3 and J is TRBJ2-3; D not certain. Trimming removed 4 bases at V and 5 bases at J, with 10 bases between. This CDR3 region has 13 residues. Germline CDR1 is SGHTA and CDR2 is FQGTGA. For the CDR3, the DNA is TGTGCCAGCAGCTACAACCTTCTAGATACGCAGTATTTT. Protein: CASSYNLLDTQYF. Variable domain in full (rest from reference TRBV7-3 and TRBJ2-3): GAGVSQTPSNKVTEKGKYVELRCDPISGHTALYWYRQSLGQGPEFLIYFQGTGAADDSGLPNDRFFAVRPEGSVSTLKIQRTERGDSAVYLCASSYNLLDTQYFGPGTRLTVL.

The V gene is TRBV16, the J gene TRBJ2-3; D might be TRBD1 (6 bases). V was shortened by 3 bases and J by 2 bases, with 12 bases between the two germline ends. This CDR3 spans 15 amino acids. Per the germline V gene, CDR1 is KGHSY and CDR2 is FQNENV. CDR3 DNA sequence: TGTGCCAGCAGCCAGCAACAGGGAAACACAGATACGCAGTATTTT. Residues: CASSQQQGNTDTQYF.

CDR3 protein: CASSIPGVTYEQYF. The CDR3 DNA reads TGTGCCAGCTCAATTCCAGGGGTTACCTACGAGCAGTACTTC. The chain links TRBV5-8 to TRBJ2-7; possibly TRBD1 for D (6 bases). The germline V gene encodes CDR1 SGHTS and CDR2 YDEGEE. V was clipped by 7 bases and J by 2 bases, with 16 bases between them. This CDR3 region has 14 residues.

The chain couples TRBV3-1 (or the pseudogene TRBV3-2) to TRBJ1-5; maybe TRBD1 (6 bases). Germline CDR1 LGHDT, CDR2 YNNKEL (reference sequence). The CDR3 length is 16 residues. V shed 1 base and J shed 0 bases, with 10 bases lying between them. The CDR3 is CASSQGRGYSNQPQHF. CDR3 nucleotide sequence: TGTGCCAGCAGCCAAGGCAGGGGTTATAGCAATCAGCCCCAGCATTTT.

The chain links TRBV7-2 to TRBJ2-5; D is possibly TRBD2 (6 bases). The germline V gene encodes CDR1 SGHTA and CDR2 FQGNSA. This CDR3 spans 15 amino acids. Trimming took 7 bases from V and 2 from J, leaving 17 bases between them. CDR3 sequence reads: CASTQRGNSQETQYF. The CDR3, as DNA: TGTGCCAGCACCCAACGGGGGAATTCACAAGAGACCCAGTACTTC.

The rearrangement uses TRBV7-2 and TRBJ2-1, with 8 bases lining up with TRBD1. The CDR3 extends over 16 amino acids. Germline trimming cut 5 bases from V and 6 bases from J; bases unmatched to any gene: 12. Germline V gene data show CDR1 as SGHTA and CDR2 as FQGNSA. The CDR3 sequence: CASSVIQGVWGNEQFF. The CDR3 DNA is TGTGCCAGCAGCGTTATACAGGGGGTGTGGGGCAATGAGCAGTTCTTC.

V gene TRBV7-9 combines with J gene TRBJ1-1, with D possibly matching TRBD1 (6 bases). In germline, CDR1 is SEHNR, CDR2 FQNEAQ (reference sequence). V lost 5 bases and J 0 bases, leaving 13 bases between the germline ends. The CDR3 loop spans 15 amino acids. Written as DNA, the CDR3 is TGTGCCAGCAGCCCACGGACAGACCTGAACACTGAAGCTTTCTTT. It yields the protein CASSPRTDLNTEAFF.

V and J are TRBV18 and TRBJ2-7; 10 bases align to TRBD1. V shed 4 bases and J 1 base; nucleotides not matched to a gene: 1. Germline CDR1 and CDR2: KGHSH and LQKENI. The CDR3 extends over 14 amino acids. Here the CDR3 DNA reads TGTGCCAGCTCACGGACAGGGGGATCCTACGAGCAGTACTTC. Its protein is CASSRTGGSYEQYF.

The chain recombines TRBV5-4 with TRBJ1-3; 7 bases fit TRBD1. The CDR3 length is 15 residues. Germline-derived CDR1 and CDR2 are SGHNT and YYREEE (reference sequence). The ends lost 6 bases at V and 0 bases at J; junction bases unmatched: 6. CDR3 DNA sequence: TGTGCCAGCACCAGGGACAGCAGCTCTGGAAACACCATATATTTT. Residues: CASTRDSSSGNTIYF.

This chain uses TRBV11-2 with TRBJ1-2; the D gene is possibly TRBD1 (5 bases). The CDR3 sequence is 12 residues long. Trimming left V 0 bases short and J 6 bases short, with 5 bases between. The V gene's germline CDR1 is SGHAT and CDR2 FQNNGV. CDR3 DNA: TGTGCCAGCAGCTTAGACAGGGATGGCTACACCTTC. As protein: CASSLDRDGYTF.

The chain has TRBV10-1 and TRBJ1-5, with unresolved D. V lost 11 bases, J lost 7 bases, and 9 bases lay in between. CDR3 length: 10 amino acids. Germline assignment: CDR1 WNHNN and CDR2 SYGVQD (reference sequence). The DNA for the CDR3 is TGCGCCGGACTGCGCCAGCCCCAGCATTTT. Its protein product is CAGLRQPQHF.

This clone has a handful of counts. The rearrangement joins TRBV19 to TRBJ1-2; 8 bases match TRBD1. The length of the CDR3 is 16 residues. V shed 3 bases and J 0 bases; nucleotides not matched to a gene: 6. CDR1 is LNHDA and CDR2 is SQIVND in the germline V gene (reference sequence). In DNA form, the CDR3 reads TGTGCCAGTAGTATCGCTCGGGACAGGACTAACTATGGCTACACCTTC. As protein: CASSIARDRTNYGYTF.

The rearrangement links TRBV5-1 to TRBJ2-7; 10 positions match TRBD1. Losses at the gene ends were 4 bases for V and 3 bases for J; bases not matched to a gene: 4. Germline V gene lookup returns CDR1 SGHRS and CDR2 YFSETQ. The CDR3 runs to 14 residues. CDR3 bases: TGCGCCAGCAGCGGACAGGGGGGAATCTACGAGCAGTACTTC. Translating it yields CASSGQGGIYEQYF.

This clone was observed a few times. This chain links TRBV7-9 with TRBJ2-5; 14 bases are a match to TRBD2. The CDR3 extends over 19 amino acids. The trim removed 1 base at V and 5 bases at J, leaving 12 bases unmatched. Germline V gene lookup returns CDR1 SEHNR and CDR2 FQNEAQ (reference sequence). The DNA of the CDR3 is TGTGCCAGCAGCTTAGAGGGACTAGCGGGGGCGTCTGGTCGCGAGACCCAGTACTTC. Its protein product is CASSLEGLAGASGRETQYF. Full variable domain (outside the CDR3, taken from reference TRBV7-9 and TRBJ2-5): DTGVSQNPRHKITKRGQNVTFRCDPISEHNRLYWYRQTLGQGPEFLTYFQNEAQLEKSRLLSDRFSAERPKGSFSTLEIQRTEQGDSAMYLCASSLEGLAGASGRETQYFGPGTRLLVL.